This T cell receptor beta chain was documented in a study of molecular identifiers for immune sequencing clone quantification (dated by TCRdb to the late 2010s). Regarding the complete study: For a replicate experiment, RNA from approximately 20,000 or 100,000 naive CD8 T cells was divided into five aliquots, of which four were sequenced. The study was a methods study using CD8 T cells to benchmark molecular-identifier clustering-based TCR repertoire sequencing (MIDCIRS) and TCR RNA copy counting. Overall results and qualifications from the work: Modeling gave roughly 3 recovered TCR RNA copies per cell versus approximately 10 by digital PCR, implying approximately 30% capture efficiency. The naive libraries included spiked-in Jurkat TCR RNA (about nine copies' worth), and this RNA is not part of the donor repertoire. Highly expanded clone sizes could be underestimated if identical TCR molecules share a barcode. Without barcode sub-clustering, chimeric consensus sequences inflated TCR diversity; chimeras reached as high as 47%. In CMV-specific effector cells, over 97% of molecules were held by clones above 20 RNA copies, whereas under 1% of molecules were held by such clones in naive cells. A single cell's worth of spiked-in Jurkat TCR RNA was reported detectable even among one million naive CD8 T cells.

Libraries of naive CD8 T cells were built from anywhere between about 20,000 and 1,000,000 sorted cells, with 10%, 30% or 50% of the purified RNA used. Naive CD8 T cells were FACS-sorted as CD8+CD4-CCR7+CD45RA+ on a BD FACSAria II into RLT Plus buffer. Detection sensitivity was tested by spiking Jurkat RNA equal to roughly nine TCR copies' worth into samples containing 20,000-1,000,000 naive CD8 T cells. CD8 T cells were enriched using RosetteSep CD8+ T Cell Enrichment Cocktail and Ficoll-Paque, and the enriched cells then underwent ACK red cell lysis. V is pared back by 3 bases and J by 4 bases, with 11 bases lying between the germline termini. The germline V gene encodes CDR1 SGHDN and CDR2 FVKESK. The cysteine opens and the phenylalanine closes a CDR3 of 14 amino acids. The entry retains the CDR3 DNA only, 42 bases that are in frame from base 1. This clonotype turned up a few times. Its antigen specificity is not known. No qualities accompany the bases; no much larger clone lies one base away.

The method behind the library was PCR. Reads for this sample came from an Illumina HiSeq 4000. Preparation of bulk TCR libraries followed a previously described approach, with the TCR primers listed in Table S5. The Qiagen AllPrep DNA/RNA kit was used to purify total RNA. Before analysis, reads from multiple sequencing runs of the same library were pooled. For the original study's pipeline: Reads were retained only if the reads had an exact TCR constant sequence, and the retained reads were trimmed to 150 nt and grouped according to their 12-nt molecular barcodes. Reads within each barcode group were sub-clustered using a 15% Levenshtein threshold, and quality-weighted consensus sequences were constructed for each RNA molecule. Non-functional sequences were removed, as were lower-count sequences one edit away from another. Based on fitting two negative binomial distributions, any barcode sub-cluster with under 20% of the maximum read count was discarded. Through fastp at Q25 and MiXCR, TCRdb rebuilt clones from the public reads, retaining in-frame beta chains. Rows are unified per CDR3 protein, each entry keeping the most common DNA and genes. The V and J calls and clone size are TCRdb's, not the authors'. The table for this sample lists 400,000 to 600,000 distinct CDR3 sequences; about a fifth of them were counted only once. The top ten hold roughly 0.81% of the sample.

The sequence was collected from a human donor in good health. Some libraries in this study had Jurkat cell RNA spiked in. The sample taken for sequencing was naive CD8+ T cells from blood, with Jurkat cell RNA spiked in. Reading the label with the study, this specimen's cell subset or site is: FACS-sorted CD8+CD4-CCR7+CD45RA+ naive T cells. Recombination connected TRBV14 to TRBJ2-3; TRBD2 could be the D gene, as 5 bases match. Read as DNA, the sequence is TGTGCCAGCAGCCAGTATGGGAGCCCAGATACGCAGTATTTT. Its translation is CASSQYGSPDTQYF.